This T cell receptor beta chain was profiled in a study of T cell responses to AZD1222 COVID-19 vaccine. Findings and caveats of the study: Increased Spike-specific TCR breadth and depth were observed after two AZD1222 doses. Only a handful of AZD1222 recipients, about six in all, had baseline seropositivity. The donor cohort was predominantly white British with a female majority, and clonal diversity may have been underestimated.

Here immunoSEQ multiplex PCR was the method, and the copy in TCRdb shows in-frame clones only, minus some. The sample consists of roughly 140,000 clones, 80% to 95% of them appearing once. Trimming pared 6 bases from V and 2 bases from J, leaving 17 bases between. Germline assignment: CDR1 MNHNY and CDR2 SVGAGI (reference sequence). The CDR3 spans 16 residues. Comments on this clone: What it recognizes is unknown.

The chain is built from TRBV6-6 and TRBJ2-1, with TRBD1 as a possible D gene (5 bases). Here the sequenced sample was peripheral blood, taken on day 0 of AZD1222 vaccination. The TCR originated in an adult in good health. CDR3 sequence reads: CASSPRKTVTYNEQFF. Written as DNA, the CDR3 is TGTGCCAGCAGCCCTAGAAAGACAGTGACCTACAATGAGCAGTTCTTC.